This is a list of T cell receptor beta chains from one sample in a study of Graves' ophthalmopathy and Graves' hyperthyroidism. Each CDR3 protein gets one entry after TCRdb re-called the multiplex PCR reads with MiXCR. Among roughly 600,000 distinct CDR3 sequences listed, roughly 40% were seen once. Sequencing used peripheral blood or thyroid tissue (not recorded which). These receptor sequences come from an adult man with Graves' hyperthyroidism. CDR3s include the opening cysteine and the closing phenylalanine or tryptophan. The order of the fields is V gene, clone size, D gene, J gene, CDR3 protein, CDR3 DNA. D genes are given only for firm matches. Where a row states a size, it is once, few, many or the class of an expanded clone; other rows omit it.

v_call: TRBV9
clone_size: NA
d_call: TRBD2
j_call: TRBJ2-7
cdr3_aa: CASSAAGGRGYEQYF
cdr3_nt: TGTGCCAGCAGCGCGGCTGGCGGGAGAGGCTACGAGCAGTACTTC

v_call: TRBV10-3
clone_size: many
d_call: NA
j_call: TRBJ1-3
cdr3_aa: CAISAQEASGNTIYF
cdr3_nt: TGTGCCATCAGTGCACAGGAAGCTTCTGGAAACACCATATATTTT

v_call: TRBV29-1
clone_size: NA
d_call: NA
j_call: TRBJ1-2
cdr3_aa: CSVDGGGSGYGYTF
cdr3_nt: TGCAGCGTGGATGGAGGGGGTTCGGGCTATGGCTACACCTTC

v_call: TRBV12-5
clone_size: once
d_call: NA
j_call: TRBJ2-3
cdr3_aa: CASGLPLTDTQYF
cdr3_nt: TGTGCTAGTGGGCTACCCCTCACAGATACGCAGTATTTT

v_call: TRBV7-9
clone_size: many
d_call: TRBD2
j_call: TRBJ2-5
cdr3_aa: CASERLAGTAGETQYF
cdr3_nt: TGTGCCAGCGAGCGACTAGCGGGAACGGCCGGAGAGACCCAGTACTTC

v_call: TRBV19
clone_size: few
d_call: TRBD2
j_call: TRBJ2-5
cdr3_aa: CASTTGGGLETQYF
cdr3_nt: TGTGCCAGTACCACCGGGGGGGGGCTGGAGACCCAGTACTTC

v_call: TRBV28
clone_size: NA
d_call: NA
j_call: TRBJ1-2
cdr3_aa: CASSFVQGGYGYTF
cdr3_nt: TGTGCCAGCAGTTTCGTCCAGGGAGGCTATGGCTACACCTTC

v_call: TRBV12-3/TRBV12-4
clone_size: many
d_call: NA
j_call: TRBJ2-3
cdr3_aa: CASSYTDTQYF
cdr3_nt: TGTGCCAGCAGTTACACAGATACGCAGTATTTT

v_call: TRBV4-1
clone_size: many
d_call: TRBD2
j_call: TRBJ2-7
cdr3_aa: CASSQISGTSHEQYF
cdr3_nt: TGCGCCAGCAGCCAGATCTCCGGGACTAGCCACGAGCAGTACTTC

v_call: TRBV15
clone_size: many
d_call: TRBD1
j_call: TRBJ2-6
cdr3_aa: CATSRDPGGSGANVLTF
cdr3_nt: TGTGCCACCAGCAGAGATCCAGGGGGCTCTGGGGCCAACGTCCTGACTTTC

v_call: TRBV5-5
clone_size: NA
d_call: NA
j_call: TRBJ2-6
cdr3_aa: CASSLAGSLKAPSGANVLTF
cdr3_nt: TGTGCCAGCAGCTTGGCCGGCTCCCTTAAAGCCCCATCTGGGGCCAACGTCCTGACTTTC

v_call: TRBV12-3/TRBV12-4
clone_size: NA
d_call: NA
j_call: TRBJ2-6
cdr3_aa: CASSVGSLGANVLTF
cdr3_nt: TGTGCCAGCAGCGTGGGGAGCCTCGGGGCCAACGTCCTGACTTTC

v_call: TRBV7-9
clone_size: many
d_call: TRBD2
j_call: TRBJ2-5
cdr3_aa: CASTRTREETQYF
cdr3_nt: TGTGCCAGCACACGGACTAGGGAAGAGACCCAGTACTTC

v_call: TRBV7-2
clone_size: many
d_call: TRBD2
j_call: TRBJ2-7
cdr3_aa: CASNWRTGGTPYTYEQYF
cdr3_nt: TGTGCCAGCAACTGGAGAACGGGAGGGACCCCTTATACCTACGAGCAGTACTTC

v_call: TRBV29-1
clone_size: once
d_call: NA
j_call: TRBJ2-1
cdr3_aa: CSVYGSFNEQFF
cdr3_nt: TGCAGCGTTTATGGTAGCTTCAATGAGCAGTTCTTC

v_call: TRBV14
clone_size: few
d_call: TRBD2
j_call: TRBJ2-5
cdr3_aa: CASSPLFSGGPRRETQYF
cdr3_nt: TGTGCCAGCAGCCCTCTTTTTTCGGGAGGACCTCGACGAGAGACCCAGTACTTC

v_call: TRBV12-3/TRBV12-4
clone_size: few
d_call: TRBD1
j_call: TRBJ2-1
cdr3_aa: CASSRDRGNEQFF
cdr3_nt: TGTGCCAGCAGTCGCGACAGGGGCAATGAGCAGTTCTTC

v_call: TRBV6-5
clone_size: many
d_call: NA
j_call: TRBJ2-7
cdr3_aa: CASRVDRMVYEQYF
cdr3_nt: TGTGCCAGCCGGGTCGACAGAATGGTGTACGAGCAGTACTTC

v_call: TRBV2
clone_size: NA
d_call: NA
j_call: TRBJ1-2
cdr3_aa: CASSAEGMFGYTF
cdr3_nt: TGTGCCAGCAGTGCGGAGGGGATGTTTGGCTACACCTTC

v_call: TRBV6-5
clone_size: many
d_call: TRBD1
j_call: TRBJ1-5
cdr3_aa: CASSIQSRDRDQPQHF
cdr3_nt: TGTGCCAGCAGTATCCAGTCCCGGGACAGGGATCAGCCCCAGCATTTT

v_call: TRBV6-5
clone_size: NA
d_call: NA
j_call: TRBJ2-2
cdr3_aa: CASSQGSDSGELFF
cdr3_nt: TGTGCCAGCAGTCAGGGATCGGATTCCGGGGAGCTGTTTTTT

v_call: TRBV29-1
clone_size: many
d_call: TRBD1
j_call: TRBJ1-5
cdr3_aa: CSVELSRTGNVQHF
cdr3_nt: TGCAGCGTTGAGTTAAGTCGGACAGGGAACGTACAGCATTTT

v_call: TRBV27
clone_size: few
d_call: NA
j_call: TRBJ1-1
cdr3_aa: CASSFRFPTEAFF
cdr3_nt: TGTGCCAGCAGTTTCAGATTCCCCACTGAAGCTTTCTTT

v_call: TRBV20-1
clone_size: NA
d_call: NA
j_call: TRBJ2-3
cdr3_aa: CSARWSTTDTQYF
cdr3_nt: TGCAGTGCTAGATGGTCGACCACAGATACGCAGTATTTT

v_call: TRBV12-3/TRBV12-4
clone_size: few
d_call: TRBD1
j_call: TRBJ1-2
cdr3_aa: CASSLTLTGANFYGYTF
cdr3_nt: TGTGCCAGCAGCCTAACACTTACAGGGGCCAATTTCTATGGCTACACCTTC

v_call: TRBV12-5
clone_size: few
d_call: TRBD2
j_call: TRBJ2-5
cdr3_aa: CASGLSGGFQETQYF
cdr3_nt: TGTGCTAGTGGCCTTAGCGGGGGGTTCCAAGAGACCCAGTACTTC

v_call: TRBV6-1
clone_size: many
d_call: TRBD1
j_call: TRBJ2-7
cdr3_aa: CASRPSVGTGGEQYF
cdr3_nt: TGTGCCAGCAGGCCCTCTGTCGGGACAGGGGGTGAGCAGTACTTC

v_call: TRBV2
clone_size: NA
d_call: TRBD1
j_call: TRBJ1-5
cdr3_aa: CASSANRGYEQPQHF
cdr3_nt: TGTGCCAGCAGTGCCAACAGGGGATACGAGCAGCCCCAGCATTTT

v_call: TRBV10-3
clone_size: few
d_call: TRBD1
j_call: TRBJ2-5
cdr3_aa: CASSGYGQGQETQYF
cdr3_nt: TGTGCCAGCAGTGGATACGGACAGGGGCAAGAGACCCAGTACTTC

v_call: TRBV7-9
clone_size: NA
d_call: TRBD1
j_call: TRBJ2-3
cdr3_aa: CASSVQGANYNEQYF
cdr3_nt: TGTGCCAGCAGCGTTCAGGGGGCGAACTACAATGAGCAGTATTTT

v_call: TRBV20-1
clone_size: many
d_call: TRBD1
j_call: TRBJ2-7
cdr3_aa: CSAGGPGQGAYEQYF
cdr3_nt: TGCAGTGCTGGGGGTCCGGGACAGGGGGCCTACGAGCAGTACTTC

v_call: TRBV7-9
clone_size: once
d_call: NA
j_call: TRBJ2-5
cdr3_aa: CASSLEGGSWGQETQYF
cdr3_nt: TGTGCCAGCAGCTTAGAGGGCGGTTCGTGGGGCCAAGAGACCCAGTACTTC

v_call: TRBV29-1
clone_size: many
d_call: TRBD1
j_call: TRBJ2-7
cdr3_aa: CSVRNRGPYEQYF
cdr3_nt: TGCAGCGTCCGCAACAGGGGACCCTACGAGCAGTACTTC